This T cell receptor (beta chain) was identified during a study of T cells in Graves' hyperthyroidism and ophthalmopathy. Study results and limitations: By a 13 V-J model, ophthalmopathy was set apart from stable hyperthyroidism. For ophthalmopathy, model prediction preceded onset by a median approximately 6 months.

The hyperthyroidism was newly diagnosed and had lasted under 2 months; the patients were aged 18 to 65. Diagnostic assessment was based on clinical symptoms, serum thyroxine and TRAb, thyroid ultrasound and orbital computed tomography. The CDR3 has 15 residues. V was trimmed by 1 base and J by 10 bases, leaving 17 bases between them. Germline-derived CDR1 and CDR2 are MNHNS and SASEGT. RNA transcripts were the template for amplifying TCR beta CDR3 regions. An initial round of RT-PCR targeting the TCR CDR3 relied on the HTBI primer set. TCRdb independently ran MiXCR on the multiplex PCR reads; one entry per CDR3 protein. Of a few hundred thousand distinct CDR3 sequences in the sample, 46% were seen once. This clonotype has a count of ten or more. No antigen is known for it.

The sequencing input was peripheral blood or thyroid tissue (not recorded which). The receptor's source is a woman younger than 30 with Graves' hyperthyroidism. This sequence joins TRBV6-1 and TRBJ1-5; D uncertain. CDR3 sequence reads: CASSEGNGLHVPQHF. DNA of the CDR3: TGTGCCAGCAGTGAAGGAAACGGTTTGCATGTCCCCCAGCATTTT.